This T cell receptor beta chain was captured by sequencing in a study of post-analysis software for immune sequencing data (dated by TCRdb to about 2015). Regarding the complete study: Recorded disease courses included relapsing-remitting, secondary progressive and progressive-relapsing multiple sclerosis, with some patients lacking subtype annotation. The multiple sclerosis patient repertoires were compared with 11 previously published healthy control repertoires from donors aged roughly 6 to 27 years. A subset of samples was prepared in parallel using single-end sample barcoding, then pooled and co-amplified after Illumina adapter ligation.

Library preparation used PCR. The data were produced on an Illumina HiSeq 2500. To reduce PCR and sequencing biases, unique molecular identifiers were incorporated into the TCR beta cDNA libraries. Per 1 to 10 million input T cells, some 500,000 cDNA molecules were obtained, such that each molecule approximated one T cell. The patient libraries were prepared and sequenced with the same protocol used for the earlier healthy control dataset. Within a given batch, samples were prepared together, multiplexed and sequenced on the same HiSeq lane. As for the authors' bioinformatics: Raw barcoded reads were processed with MIGEC, and single-read molecular identifier groups were discarded before consensus assembly and CDR3 extraction. VDJtools was used for post-analysis of the clonotype tables, and diversity was normalized by down-sampling every dataset to the size of the smallest sample. Repertoire overlap clustering matched CDR3 amino acid but not nucleotide sequences to correct batch-related cross-sample contamination. TCRdb reran the public reads through fastp at Q25 and MiXCR, keeping productive beta chains. Rows with a matching CDR3 protein are joined into one entry that keeps the most common DNA and genes. The V and J calls come from TCRdb's annotation, not from the publication. The sample table records about 400,000 distinct CDR3 sequences; less than 35% of these occur just once. The ten largest clones represent over 10% of the sample.

TCR beta repertoires were profiled from peripheral blood of over 10 young patients with multiple sclerosis to demonstrate the VDJtools post-analysis software. The multiple sclerosis patients were children and adolescents ranging in age from 6 to 15 years. A note on this clonotype: Its cognate antigen has yet to be identified. It has no much larger one-base neighbor in the sample; base qualities were not kept.

The CDR3 has 14 amino acids, counting the end cysteine and phenylalanine. The only DNA kept is the CDR3, 42 bases in frame from the first base. For CDR1 and CDR2, the germline V gene lists SGHAT and FQNNGV. The junction carries 13 bases between V and J, which are trimmed by 4 bases and 6 bases respectively. Here is what the overall study found, with its caveats: Significantly higher frequencies in patients than in controls were found for five TRBV segments, including TRBV5-6, TRBV5-1 and TRBV20-1. The control group was slightly older than the multiple sclerosis patient group. Multiple sclerosis patients had significantly lower normalized Chao1 diversity than controls, a result that suggests substantial peripheral T-cell clonal expansion. When samples were clustered directly using the F measure, samples prepared in the same batch co-clustered strongly, which prompted a batch-effect correction.

This receptor chain uses TRBV11-2 and TRBJ2-4; D gene: possibly TRBD2, on 6 matching bases. This receptor was obtained from a girl under 18 with multiple sclerosis. The sample taken for sequencing was blood. For the CDR3, the sequence is CASSCDSGINIQYF. The DNA reads TGTGCCAGCAGCTGCGATAGCGGTATAAACATTCAGTACTTC.